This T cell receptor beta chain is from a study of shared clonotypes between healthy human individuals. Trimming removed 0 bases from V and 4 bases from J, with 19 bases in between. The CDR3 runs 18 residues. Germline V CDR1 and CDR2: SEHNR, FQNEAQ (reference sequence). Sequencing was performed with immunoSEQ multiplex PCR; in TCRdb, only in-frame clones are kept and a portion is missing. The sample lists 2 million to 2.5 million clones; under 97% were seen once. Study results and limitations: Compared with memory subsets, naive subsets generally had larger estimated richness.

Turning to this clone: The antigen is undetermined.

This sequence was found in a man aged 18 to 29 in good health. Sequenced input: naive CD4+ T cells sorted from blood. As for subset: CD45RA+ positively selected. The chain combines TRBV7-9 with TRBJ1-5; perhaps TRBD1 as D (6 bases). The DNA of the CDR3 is TGTGCCAGCAGCTTAGCGGGACAAGGAGGGATTGGGAATCAGCCCCAGCATTTT. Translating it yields CASSLAGQGGIGNQPQHF.